A single sample is the source of the 14 T cell receptor beta chains below, sequenced in a study of blood T cells in healthy people across ages (dated by TCRdb to between 2015 and 2017). To prepare the library, 5' RACE was applied. Sequencing took place on an Illumina HiSeq 2500. A second PCR of about 6 to 11 cycles was run with a J-beta primer mix and a sample-barcoded 5' primer. Starting from the raw public reads, TCRdb applied fastp trimming at Q25, assembled clones with MiXCR and retained in-frame beta chains. Every CDR3 protein is listed once, alongside the most common genes and DNA of its rows. The table for this sample lists under 850,000 distinct CDR3 sequences; approximately 35% of them were counted only once. About an eighth of the sample lies in the top ten. Sequences were obtained from blood. These receptors originate from a man aged 18 to 29 in good health.

The rearrangement links TRBV20-1 to TRBJ2-4, with no clear D. The J call is doubtful: the DNA matches TRBJ2-7 better. The CDR3 spans 11 residues. Germline CDR1 DFQATT, CDR2 SNEGSKA (reference sequence). As DNA, the CDR3 is TGCAGTGCGGTGCAATCCTACGAGCAGTACTTC. This sequence encodes CSAVQSYEQYF.

In its sample, this clonotype was seen a few times. The V and J genes are TRBV4-3 and TRBJ2-1; no definite D call. The CDR3 covers 14 residues. Germline lookup yields CDR1 LGHNA and CDR2 YSLEER. V lost 3 bases and J 9 bases, leaving 15 bases between the germline ends. The CDR3 reads CASSHINSVGEQFF. The CDR3, as DNA: TGCGCCAGCAGCCATATTAACTCGGTTGGTGAGCAGTTCTTC.

In this sample, this clonotype turned up once. This chain connects TRBV20-1 to TRBJ2-2, with 7 bases matching TRBD1. The CDR3 consists of 15 residues. J lost 2 bases, V lost 3 bases, and 6 bases had no gene match. CDR1 and CDR2 (germline): DFQATT, SNEGSKA (reference sequence). The DNA of the CDR3 is TGCAGTGCTAGGTCCGGGACAGCCAACACCGGGGAGCTGTTTTTT. Its protein product is CSARSGTANTGELFF.

This chain uses TRBV20-1 with TRBJ1-2; 9 bases agree with TRBD1. The V and J ends lost 5 bases and 4 bases, in that order; junction bases with no gene match: 11. CDR3 length equals 15 residues. CDR1 is DFQATT, CDR2 SNEGSKA, per germline (reference sequence). CDR3 residues: CSAGSHRGQGYGYTF. Here the CDR3 DNA reads TGCAGTGCTGGATCCCACAGGGGGCAGGGCTATGGCTACACCTTC.

In this sample, this clonotype turned up a few times. This sequence joins TRBV20-1 and TRBJ1-6, with 7 bases matching TRBD1. Germline V gives CDR1 DFQATT, CDR2 SNEGSKA (reference sequence). Germline trimming cut 0 bases from V and 4 bases from J; bases unmatched to any gene: 9. The CDR3 contains 17 residues. The CDR3 sequence: CSARDLETGTYNSPLHF. The CDR3 DNA reads as TGCAGTGCTAGAGATTTAGAGACAGGGACGTATAATTCACCCCTCCACTTT.

This clonotype was counted once. This chain joins TRBV13 and TRBJ1-2, with unresolved D. CDR3 length equals 15 residues. V shed 5 bases and J shed 4 bases, with 17 bases lying between them. Germline CDR1 reads PRHDT; CDR2 reads FYEKMQ (reference sequence). This CDR3 reads CASSRILDMGYGYTF. The DNA for the CDR3 is TGTGCCAGCAGCCGTATCCTCGACATGGGCTATGGCTACACCTTC.

This sequence joins TRBV5-1 and TRBJ1-4; TRBD1 matches 8 bases. The germline CDR1 and CDR2 sequences are SGHRS and YFSETQ. This CDR3 spans 15 amino acids. Trimming at V came to 0 bases and at J to 8 bases, leaving 6 bases not matched to a gene. CDR3 bases: TGCGCCAGCAGCTTGGGAGGGACAGGAAGCGAAAAACTGTTTTTT. This codes for CASSLGGTGSEKLFF.

This chain connects TRBV12-3 or TRBV12-4 to TRBJ2-7; 7 nucleotides align to TRBD2. After removal of 6 bases from V and 5 bases from J, the junction contained 10 bases not matched to a gene. This CDR3 has 14 amino acids. The CDR3 spells CASSREGRENEQYF. Written as DNA, the CDR3 is TGTGCCAGCAGCCGCGAGGGGCGGGAGAACGAGCAGTACTTC.

A note on this clonotype: A read error may explain this, as a much larger clone is one base away. The chain recombines TRBV6-6 with TRBJ2-1; D is possibly TRBD2 (6 bases). There are 13 residues in the CDR3. V gave up 6 bases and J gave up 2 bases, with 8 bases separating them. The germline V gene has CDR1 MNHNY and CDR2 SVGAGI (reference sequence). The CDR3 coding sequence is TGTGCCAGCAGGGCGGGGCCCTACAATGAGCAGTTCTTC. Translated, it gives CASRAGPYNEQFF.

This clonotype was seen more than once but under ten times. This chain uses TRBV14 with TRBJ2-5, with D perhaps TRBD1 or TRBD2 (6 bases each). V dropped 6 bases and J dropped 4 bases, with 21 bases sitting between them. Per the germline V gene, CDR1 is SGHDN and CDR2 is FVKESK. CDR3 length: 16 residues. The CDR3 coding sequence is TGTGCCAGCAGTCCGGTTTCGGGGGCCCAGGGAGAGACCCAGTACTTC. It translates to CASSPVSGAQGETQYF.

This chain uses TRBV7-9 with TRBJ1-2; D gene ambiguous. Trimming cost V 5 bases and J 8 bases, with 18 bases left between them. The CDR3 consists of 14 residues. Germline V CDR1 and CDR2: SEHNR, FQNEAQ (reference sequence). The CDR3: CASSRADLTGGYTF. CDR3 in DNA: TGTGCCAGCAGCCGGGCTGACCTGACGGGGGGCTACACCTTC.

This sequence joins TRBV24-1 and TRBJ2-7; TRBD1 agrees at 9 bases. Germline V CDR1 and CDR2: KGHDR, SFDVKD. Unmatched junction bases numbered 16, after V lost 4 bases and J lost 7 bases. This CDR3 is built from 17 residues. CDR3 sequence: CATSDPGQGRSYNEQYF. The CDR3 DNA reads TGTGCCACCAGTGACCCTGGACAGGGGAGGTCCTACAATGAGCAGTACTTC.

A note on this clonotype: An end of the junction does not agree with germline; a read error may underlie this. The chain joins TRBV6-1 to TRBJ1-6; 7 bases line up with TRBD1. The CDR3 is 15 amino acids. From germline, CDR1 is MNHNS and CDR2 SASEGT. This CDR3 is CASSRGQLSDAPPHF. In nucleotides, the CDR3 is TGTGCCAGCAGCAGGGGACAGCTCTCTGATGCACCCCCCCACTTT.

The chain uses TRBV5-5 and TRBJ2-7; perhaps TRBD1 as D (6 bases). The CDR3 runs to 14 residues. Looked up from germline, CDR1 is SGHKS and CDR2 is YYEKEE (reference sequence). With 6 bases removed from V and 0 bases from J, the gap between germline ends came to 13 bases. Here the CDR3 reads CASTSGTTSYEQYF. The CDR3 DNA reads as TGTGCCAGCACCTCCGGGACAACCTCCTACGAGCAGTACTTC.